This T cell receptor beta chain was recovered during a study of brain T cells in children with intractable seizures. Trimming took off 4 bases at V and 6 bases at J, with 16 bases between the two ends. Germline values: CDR1 SGHNT, CDR2 YYREEE (reference sequence). The CDR3 has 14 residues. Sequencing was performed with immunoSEQ multiplex PCR; in TCRdb, only in-frame clones are kept and a portion is missing. Here the sample spans hundreds of thousands of clones, roughly 92% being singletons. Time point of the sample: blood from clinic visit 5 months post-surgery; TSC patient then seizure free. This sequence was found in a boy under three years old with tuberous sclerosis and intractable seizures. J is TRBJ1-2 and V is TRBV5-4, with D possibly being TRBD1 (6 bases). Source: peripheral blood, taken more than 4 months after surgery. CDR3 region: CASSRDRYSDGYTF. The CDR3 DNA follows: TGTGCCAGCAGCCGTGACAGGTACAGTGATGGCTACACCTTC. The entire variable domain, with the rest obtained from reference TRBV5-4 and TRBJ1-2, is as follows: ETGVTQSPTHLIKTRGQQVTLRCSSQSGHNTVSWYQQALGQGPQFIFQYYREEENGRGNFPPRFSGLQFPNYSSELNVNALELDDSALYLCASSRDRYSDGYTFGSGTRLTVV.